This is a list of T cell receptor beta chains from one sample in a study of blood T cell repertoires in COVID-19. TCRdb keeps only in-frame clones here, not all; method: immunoSEQ multiplex PCR. The sample contains around 150,000 clones, 80% of which appear only once. The sample taken for sequencing was PBMCs or T cells enriched from blood (not recorded which). The receptors were gathered from a man aged 35-49 years who had recovered from COVID-19. Each CDR3 is given with its conserved first and last residue. A D gene is named only where the DNA matches it firmly.

TRBJ2-7	TRBV14	TRBD1	CASSLGTGRAEQYF
TRBJ1-4	TRBV2	TRBD1	CASSENRGGNEKLFF
TRBJ1-6	TRBV5-1	TRBD1	CASSTADRTQDNSPLHF
TRBJ2-2	TRBV6-2/TRBV6-3	-	CASSHLAGAGELFF
TRBJ2-1	TRBV11-2	TRBD2	CASSLVGTSGGLVNEQFF
TRBJ2-3	TRBV9	TRBD1	CASSVEGAGGPDTQYF
TRBJ2-3	TRBV3-1/TRBV3-2	TRBD2	CASRLAGGSTDTQYF
TRBJ1-5	TRBV5-6	-	CASSLADTGLQPQHF
TRBJ2-2	TRBV9	TRBD1	CASSVRQGATLNTGELFF
TRBJ2-7	TRBV6-6	TRBD2	CASSSKTSGGSYEQYF
TRBJ2-6	TRBV7-8	-	CASSVQESGANVLTF
TRBJ1-1	TRBV5-1	TRBD1	CASSRTGEMPEAFF
TRBJ2-4	TRBV5-1	-	CASSLDDYKNIQYF
TRBJ2-1	TRBV7-3	-	CASSLSVGGSYNEQFF
TRBJ1-2	TRBV5-1	TRBD1	CASSSRQGLGGYTF
TRBJ2-3	TRBV6-4	TRBD1	CASSGQGATDTQYF
TRBJ1-1	TRBV11-2	-	CASSLVSQGRGEAFF
TRBJ1-6	TRBV2	-	CASSEESLPNNSPLHF
TRBJ2-3	TRBV5-1	TRBD2	CASSDRTSRDTQYF
TRBJ1-1	TRBV5-1	-	CASSFQGTEAFF
TRBJ1-3	TRBV7-8	-	CASSPTESGNTIYF
TRBJ2-1	TRBV11-2	TRBD1	CASSLGQGSNEQFF
TRBJ2-1	TRBV15	TRBD2	CATSSSPGAGGYNEQFF
TRBJ2-2	TRBV6-7	TRBD2	CASSPGIAGGRNNGELFF
TRBJ1-1	TRBV7-2	-	CASSFIGGGGAEAFF
TRBJ2-1	TRBV9	-	CASSTPGQAGFVISEQFF
TRBJ1-2	TRBV6-1	TRBD1	CASSDTSAGTDYGYTF
TRBJ1-5	TRBV11-2	-	CASSSHGAGNQPQHF
TRBJ2-2	TRBV7-6	TRBD1	CASSLVPGTGATGELFF